This TCR beta chain is drawn from a study of shared clonotypes between healthy human individuals. Study observations and caveats: Genetic and exposure-history diversity was limited by the few donors. Specimens sampled were limited to blood, with tissue repertoires likely differing. Rarefaction curves obtained for sorted subsets showed sequencing incomplete despite large depth.

The genomic DNA of each subset was split evenly across several immunoSEQ plates. Profiling relied on immunoSEQ multiplex PCR, and the TCRdb table lists in-frame clones only, not all of them. Seen here are 550,000 to 800,000 clones, less than 95% observed once, and the top ten hold 34%. Germline V gives CDR1 LNHDA, CDR2 SQIVND (reference sequence). V was cut by 3 bases and J by 3 bases, with 11 bases left in between. This CDR3 is built from 14 residues. A word on this clone: Its antigen is unknown.

The sample consisted of memory CD8+ T cells from PBMCs. The subset: CD45RO+ cells pooled with CCR7-negative TemRA cells. The chain links TRBV19 to TRBJ1-1; perhaps TRBD1 as D (5 bases). The origin of this receptor is a man between 18 and 35 years old in good health. Some clones in this sample may be carry-over from other donors' samples. CDR3 residues: CASSIWDRDTEAFF. CDR3 DNA sequence: TGTGCCAGTAGTATCTGGGACCGAGACACTGAAGCTTTCTTT.